Here is one T cell receptor beta chain with its context. Only in-frame clones appear in the TCRdb table, and some are missing; sequencing was by immunoSEQ multiplex PCR. The sample consists of around 190,000 clones, over 75% of them appearing once. This sample was included in a study of blood T cell repertoires in COVID-19. CDR1 LNHDA and CDR2 SQIVND come from the germline V gene (reference sequence). The CDR3 sequence is 15 residues long. Trimming left V 1 base short and J 2 bases short, with 9 bases between. This chain connects TRBV19 to TRBJ2-1; D gene uncertain. Sequencing was done on a sample of peripheral blood. This TCR was recovered from a man aged 50-60 years with COVID-19, enrolled during active disease. The CDR3 sequence is CASSIGGYTYNEQFF. CDR3 sequence (DNA): TGTGCCAGTAGTATAGGAGGATATACCTACAATGAGCAGTTCTTC.